The clone carrying this T cell receptor beta chain was detected many times. Antigen specificity is unknown. This CDR3 has 13 amino acids. These data are taken from a study of T cells after yellow fever vaccination. General study findings and limits: The study found a weaker secondary response that peaked faster, day 5 versus 15.

TCRdb analysed the 5' RACE reads with MiXCR anew, one entry per CDR3 protein. The repertoire holds some 220,000 distinct CDR3 sequences, with 3.2% as singletons. Sequences were derived from CD4+ T cells sorted from PBMCs, sampled 10 days after the yellow fever booster vaccination. The chain combines TRBV21-1 with TRBJ2-4. TRBV21-1 is assigned pseudogene status. The receptor was isolated from a man aged 18 to 29 who received the YFV17D yellow fever vaccine. CDR3 amino acids: CASSGLAKNIQYF. For the CDR3, the DNA is TGTGCCAGCAGCGGGCTAGCCAAAAACATTCAGTACTTC.